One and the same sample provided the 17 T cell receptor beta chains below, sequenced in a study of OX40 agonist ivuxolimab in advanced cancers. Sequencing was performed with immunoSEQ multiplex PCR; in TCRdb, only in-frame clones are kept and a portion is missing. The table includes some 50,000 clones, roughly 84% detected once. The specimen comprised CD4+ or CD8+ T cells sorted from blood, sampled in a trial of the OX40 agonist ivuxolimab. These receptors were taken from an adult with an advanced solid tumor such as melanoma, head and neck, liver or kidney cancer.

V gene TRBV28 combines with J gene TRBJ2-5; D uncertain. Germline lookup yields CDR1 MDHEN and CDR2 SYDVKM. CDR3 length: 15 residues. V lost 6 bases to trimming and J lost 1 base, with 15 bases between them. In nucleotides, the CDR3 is TGTGCCAGCAGGCCGAGGATGATTGGCCAAGAGACCCAGTACTTC. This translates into CASRPRMIGQETQYF.

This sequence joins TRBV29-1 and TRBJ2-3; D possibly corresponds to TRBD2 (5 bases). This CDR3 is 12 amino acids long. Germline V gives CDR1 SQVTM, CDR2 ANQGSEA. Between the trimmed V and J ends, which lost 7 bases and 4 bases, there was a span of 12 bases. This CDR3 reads CSGHPGSDTQYF. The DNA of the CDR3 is TGCAGCGGCCACCCGGGGTCAGATACGCAGTATTTT.

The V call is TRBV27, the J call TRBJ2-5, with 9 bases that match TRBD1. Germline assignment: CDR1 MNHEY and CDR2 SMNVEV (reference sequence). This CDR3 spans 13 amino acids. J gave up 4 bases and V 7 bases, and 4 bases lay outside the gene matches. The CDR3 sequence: CASKDRGGETQYF. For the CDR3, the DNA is TGTGCCAGCAAGGACAGGGGAGGAGAGACCCAGTACTTC.

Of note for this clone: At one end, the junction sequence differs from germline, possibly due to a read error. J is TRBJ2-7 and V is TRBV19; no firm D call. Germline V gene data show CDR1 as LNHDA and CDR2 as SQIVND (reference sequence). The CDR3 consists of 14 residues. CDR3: CASSPRVGSFEQYF. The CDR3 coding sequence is TGTGCCAGTAGTCCCCGTGTAGGGTCCTTCGAGCAGTACTTC.

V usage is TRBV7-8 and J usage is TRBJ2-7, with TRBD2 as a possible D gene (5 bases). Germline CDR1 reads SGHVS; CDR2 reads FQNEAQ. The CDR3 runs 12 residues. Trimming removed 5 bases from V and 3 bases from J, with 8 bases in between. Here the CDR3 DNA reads TGTGCCAGCAGCGACACTAGCTACGAGCAGTACTTC. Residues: CASSDTSYEQYF.

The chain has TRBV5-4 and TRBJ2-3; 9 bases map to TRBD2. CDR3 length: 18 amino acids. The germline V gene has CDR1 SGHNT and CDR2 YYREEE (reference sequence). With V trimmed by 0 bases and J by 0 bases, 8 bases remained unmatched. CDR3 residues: CASSLGASGTPSTDTQYF. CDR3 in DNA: TGTGCCAGCAGCTTGGGGGCTAGCGGGACACCAAGCACAGATACGCAGTATTTT.

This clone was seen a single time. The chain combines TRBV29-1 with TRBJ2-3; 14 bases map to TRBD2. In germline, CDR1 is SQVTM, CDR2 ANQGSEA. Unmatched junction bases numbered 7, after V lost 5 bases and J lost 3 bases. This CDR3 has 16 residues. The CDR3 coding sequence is TGCAGCGTTATTGGACTAGCGGGAGGTATGACAGATACGCAGTATTTT. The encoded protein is CSVIGLAGGMTDTQYF.

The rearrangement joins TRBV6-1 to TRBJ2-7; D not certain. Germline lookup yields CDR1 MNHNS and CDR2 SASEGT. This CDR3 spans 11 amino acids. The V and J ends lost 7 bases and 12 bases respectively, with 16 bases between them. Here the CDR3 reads CASMTAALSYF. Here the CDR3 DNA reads TGTGCCAGCATGACGGCAGCCCTTTCGTACTTC.

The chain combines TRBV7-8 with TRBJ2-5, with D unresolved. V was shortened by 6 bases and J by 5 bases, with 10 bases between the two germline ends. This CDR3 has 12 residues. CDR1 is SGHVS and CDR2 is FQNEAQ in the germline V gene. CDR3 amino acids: CASRVGEETQYF. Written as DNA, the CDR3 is TGTGCCAGCAGGGTGGGTGAGGAGACCCAGTACTTC.

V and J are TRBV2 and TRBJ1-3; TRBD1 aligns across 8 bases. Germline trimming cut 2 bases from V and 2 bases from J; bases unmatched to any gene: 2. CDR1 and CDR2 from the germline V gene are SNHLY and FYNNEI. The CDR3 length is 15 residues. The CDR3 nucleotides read TGTGCCAGCAGTGAAATACAGGGGGCTGGAAACACCATATATTTT. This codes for CASSEIQGAGNTIYF.

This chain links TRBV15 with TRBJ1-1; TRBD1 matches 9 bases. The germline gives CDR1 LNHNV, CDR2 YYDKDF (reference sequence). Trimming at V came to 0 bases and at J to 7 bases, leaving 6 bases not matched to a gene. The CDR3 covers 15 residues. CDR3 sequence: CATSRDPQGAIEAFF. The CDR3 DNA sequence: TGTGCCACCAGCAGAGATCCACAGGGGGCAATTGAAGCTTTCTTT.

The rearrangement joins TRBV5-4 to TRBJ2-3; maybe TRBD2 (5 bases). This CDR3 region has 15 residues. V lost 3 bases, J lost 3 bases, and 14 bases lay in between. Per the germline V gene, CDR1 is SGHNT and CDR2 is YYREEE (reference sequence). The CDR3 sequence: CASSSQRWRTDTQYF. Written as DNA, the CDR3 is TGTGCCAGCAGCTCCCAACGGTGGAGGACAGATACGCAGTATTTT.

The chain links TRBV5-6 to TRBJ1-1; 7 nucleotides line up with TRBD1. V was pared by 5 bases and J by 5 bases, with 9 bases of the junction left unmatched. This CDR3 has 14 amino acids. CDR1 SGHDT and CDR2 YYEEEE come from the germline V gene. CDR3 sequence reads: CASRPTGAGTEAFF. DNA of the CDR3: TGTGCCAGCAGACCTACAGGGGCGGGGACTGAAGCTTTCTTT.

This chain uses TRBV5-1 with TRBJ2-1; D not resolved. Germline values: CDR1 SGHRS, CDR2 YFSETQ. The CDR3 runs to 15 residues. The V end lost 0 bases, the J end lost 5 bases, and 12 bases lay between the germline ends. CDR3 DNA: TGCGCCAGCAGCTTGGATTCGCGGAAAGACAATGAGCAGTTCTTC. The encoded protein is CASSLDSRKDNEQFF.

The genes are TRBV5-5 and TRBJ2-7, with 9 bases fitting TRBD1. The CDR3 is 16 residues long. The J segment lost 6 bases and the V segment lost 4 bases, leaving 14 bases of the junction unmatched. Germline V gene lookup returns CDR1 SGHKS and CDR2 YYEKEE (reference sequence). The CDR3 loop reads CASSEVVRTGASEQYF. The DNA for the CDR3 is TGTGCCAGCAGCGAGGTAGTAAGGACAGGGGCGTCCGAGCAGTACTTC.

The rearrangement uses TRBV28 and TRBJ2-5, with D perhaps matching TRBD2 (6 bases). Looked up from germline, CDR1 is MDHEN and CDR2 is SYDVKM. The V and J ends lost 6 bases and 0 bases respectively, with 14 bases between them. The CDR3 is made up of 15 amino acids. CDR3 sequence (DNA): TGTGCCAGCAGCCCCCCTGCGGGAAACCAAGAGACCCAGTACTTC. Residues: CASSPPAGNQETQYF.

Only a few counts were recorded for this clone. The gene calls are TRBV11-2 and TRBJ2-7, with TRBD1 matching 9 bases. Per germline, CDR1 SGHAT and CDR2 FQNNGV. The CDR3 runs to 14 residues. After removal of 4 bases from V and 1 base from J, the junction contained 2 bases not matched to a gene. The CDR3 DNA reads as TGTGCCAGCAGCTGGGACAGGGTTTCCTACGAGCAGTACTTC. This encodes CASSWDRVSYEQYF. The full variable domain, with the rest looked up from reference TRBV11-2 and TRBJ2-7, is EAGVAQSPRYKIIEKRQSVAFWCNPISGHATLYWYQQILGQGPKLLIQFQNNGVVDDSQLPKDRFSAERLKGVDSTLKIQPAKLEDSAVYLCASSWDRVSYEQYFGPGTRLTVT.